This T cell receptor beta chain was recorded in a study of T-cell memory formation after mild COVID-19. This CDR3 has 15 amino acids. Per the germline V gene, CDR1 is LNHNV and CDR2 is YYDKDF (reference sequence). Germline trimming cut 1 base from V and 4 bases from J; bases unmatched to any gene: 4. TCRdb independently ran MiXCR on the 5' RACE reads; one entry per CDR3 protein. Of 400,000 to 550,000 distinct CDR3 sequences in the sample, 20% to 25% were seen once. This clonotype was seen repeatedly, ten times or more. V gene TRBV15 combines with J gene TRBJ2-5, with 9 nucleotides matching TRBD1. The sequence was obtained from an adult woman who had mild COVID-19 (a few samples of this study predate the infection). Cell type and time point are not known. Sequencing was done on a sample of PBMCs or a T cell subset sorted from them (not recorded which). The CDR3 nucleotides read TGTGCCACCAGCAGAGGGGACAGGGTTTCAGAGACCCAGTACTTC. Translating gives CATSRGDRVSETQYF.